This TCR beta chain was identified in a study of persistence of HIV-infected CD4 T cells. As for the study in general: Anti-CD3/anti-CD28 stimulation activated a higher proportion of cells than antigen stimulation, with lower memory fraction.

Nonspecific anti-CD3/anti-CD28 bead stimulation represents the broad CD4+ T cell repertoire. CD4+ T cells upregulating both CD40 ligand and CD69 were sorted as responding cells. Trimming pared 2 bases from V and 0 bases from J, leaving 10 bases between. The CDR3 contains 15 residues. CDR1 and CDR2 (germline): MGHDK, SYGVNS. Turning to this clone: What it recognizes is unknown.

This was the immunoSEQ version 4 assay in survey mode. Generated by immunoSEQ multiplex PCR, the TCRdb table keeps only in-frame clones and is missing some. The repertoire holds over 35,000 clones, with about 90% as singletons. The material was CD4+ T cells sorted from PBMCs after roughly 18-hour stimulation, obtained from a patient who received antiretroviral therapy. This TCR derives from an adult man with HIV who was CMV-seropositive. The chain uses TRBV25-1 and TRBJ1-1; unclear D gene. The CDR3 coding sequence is TGTGCCAGCAGTGAAGGTGGCAGAGTGAACACTGAAGCTTTCTTT. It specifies CASSEGGRVNTEAFF.